This TCR beta chain was captured by sequencing in a study of T cells after yellow fever vaccination (dated by TCRdb to between 2017 and 2020). As for the study more broadly: Libraries from fractions with low cell numbers were prepared with the SMART-Seq v4 Ultra Low Input RNA kit. To track T-cell clones before and after primary and booster YFV17D yellow fever vaccination, bulk TCR alpha and beta repertoires were sequenced longitudinally. Two healthy male donors, one aged 18 to 30 and one aged 30 to 40 years, made up the cohort. Bulk PBMC replicates and cell subsets were isolated from blood drawn at multiple timepoints before and after both primary and secondary immunization.

Concerning this clonotype itself: The sample holds no much larger clone one base away, and base qualities are not on file.

TCR cDNA was made using 5'RACE template switching, a step that added a universal primer site and unique molecular identifiers. Priming for cDNA synthesis came from both the TCR alpha and TCR beta constant segments. Library amplification involved two PCR steps, and the second step added sample barcodes and sequencing adapters. Sequencing of libraries was performed on Illumina HiSeq 2500 (2x100 bp) or NovaSeq (2x150 bp). Per the original workflow: MIGEC was used to demultiplex reads and collapse the reads into UMI consensus sequences, and MiXCR was used for V(D)J alignment. Clonotypes responding to the vaccine were identified with edgeR on replicate PBMC samples, with the criteria of FDR below 0.01 and a log2 fold change above 5 up to day 15. CD4 or CD8 identity was assigned to each bulk clonotype according to whether the clonotype was present at higher abundance in the sequenced CD4 repertoire or the sequenced CD8 repertoire. NS4B-specific clonotypes were defined as those at least 10-fold enriched in dextramer-positive over dextramer-negative fractions; CD4-biased clonotypes were excluded. The raw public reads went through TCRdb reprocessing: fastp at Q25, MiXCR clone calling, in-frame beta chains kept. Rows are combined by CDR3 protein, so each entry shows the most common genes and DNA. The V and J calls and clone size come from TCRdb's table, not from the authors' own analysis. The sample profile shows 75,000 to 100,000 distinct CDR3 sequences; 8.9% of them were found once. The ten largest clones take up around 16% of the sample.

The sample's treatment or condition label is to be understood as: live attenuated yellow fever vaccine strain. PBMCs were isolated from peripheral blood using a standard Ficoll-Paque protocol. Epitope-specific CD8 T cells were sorted with a dextramer loaded with the yellow fever NS4B epitope peptide, and anti-CD3 and anti-CD8 staining was applied. TriZol was used to extract RNA from bulk PBMCs, from CD4 and CD8 fractions, and from dextramer-positive and dextramer-negative fractions. Broad study findings and their caveats: Compared with the primary T-cell response, the secondary T-cell response was faster but weaker, reaching its peak on day 5 rather than on day 15. A small share of clonotypes was detected in both CD4 and CD8 compartments, with the overlap likely arising from convergent recombination. The study included only a couple of donors, which limits how far the findings can be generalized. Computational filtering was required because FACS-sorted repertoires could contain abundant contaminating clonotypes from the bulk population. Most clones expanded after primary vaccination (about 95% of CD4 and about 85% of CD8) were re-detected after the booster, suggesting that broad memory maintenance occurred.

CDR1 and CDR2, per the germline V gene, are SGDLS and YYNGEE. From its cysteine to its phenylalanine, the CDR3 spans 15 amino acids. Just CDR3 DNA is preserved here, 45 bases in frame from base 1. Between the V and J ends, shortened by 0 bases and 8 bases respectively, the junction contains 15 bases. Sequencing used CD8+ T cells not binding an NS4B(214-222) dextramer, sorted from PBMCs, obtained roughly 15 days after the first yellow fever vaccination. The cell subset or site label, as the study defines it: NS4B epitope dextramer-negative CD8 T cells. This sequence was found in a young man who received the YFV17D yellow fever vaccine. This chain joins TRBV9 to TRBJ2-1, with the D gene possibly TRBD1 or TRBD2, each one fitting 5 bases. CDR3 region: CASSVGGAVGDEQFF. The nucleotide sequence is TGTGCCAGCAGCGTAGGAGGGGCAGTGGGGGATGAGCAGTTCTTC.